This is a list of T cell receptor beta chains from one sample in a study of T-cell reconstitution after alpha-beta-depleted transplantation in children. A single record per CDR3 protein comes from TCRdb applying MiXCR to the PCR reads. The sample has a few hundred thousand distinct CDR3 sequences; around 9.1% are singletons. Material: PBMCs, obtained before TCRalphabeta/CD19-depleted stem cell transplant. These receptors were obtained from a boy under three years old with acute myeloid leukemia, due to receive a stem cell transplant. CDR3s include the opening cysteine and the closing phenylalanine or tryptophan.

V	CDR3
TRBV28	CASSSPDRNLAKNIQYF
TRBV12-3/TRBV12-4	CASSPSSIQFF
TRBV29-1	CSVDGTGTRGQFF
TRBV6-2/TRBV6-3	CASTSGTVLYEQYF
TRBV28	CASSSGTLGEKLFF
TRBV20-1	CSANPGGGGNTEAFF
TRBV7-9	CASSLVRGGRHEQYF
TRBV7-9	CASSSTGGLYTGELFF
TRBV20-1	CSARGGQGAGEQYF
TRBV5-1	CASSLGPGSTSYEQYF
TRBV10-3	CAIIAGVGYEQYF
TRBV13	CASRPGLLTSYNEQFF
TRBV21-1	CASSSEAGKDEQYF
TRBV24-1	CATGPGQGIVSNQPQHF
TRBV12-3/TRBV12-4	CASSLTRFSGANVLTF
TRBV4-3	CASTHRDLDTQYF
TRBV5-6	CASSALGQDYEQYF
TRBV12-3/TRBV12-4	CACSLRLLLDREKGQPQHF
TRBV19	CASSLPTGSYEQYF
TRBV18	CASSMTGYTEAFF
TRBV23-1	CASSQLAGGPHNEQFF
TRBV20-1	CSARMGTGNQPQHF
TRBV6-1	CASSGKKGTGAYNEQFF
TRBV20-1	CSARDNRAGRNSPLHF
TRBV11-2	CASSLTSGFPSSGANVLTF
TRBV20-1	CSARRPGNEQFF
TRBV12-3/TRBV12-4	CASSFQGSNQPQHF
TRBV27	CAISLSGGEFSYEQYF